Presented here are 18 T cell receptor beta chains from one specimen sequenced in a study of T cell repertoires in cytomegalovirus infection. Via MiXCR, TCRdb re-called the reads, giving one row per CDR3 protein. The sample holds 450,000 to 600,000 distinct CDR3 sequences, around 10% seen once. Sequencing input: PBMCs. These receptor sequences come from a human donor in good health (CMV status not recorded). Some clones in this sample may be carry-over from other donors' samples.

In its sample, this clonotype was seen many times. V gene TRBV19 combines with J gene TRBJ1-1; perhaps TRBD1 as D (5 bases). The CDR3 consists of 15 residues. Trimming pared 3 bases from V and 0 bases from J, leaving 11 bases between. Per the germline V gene, CDR1 is LNHDA and CDR2 is SQIVND (reference sequence). Here the CDR3 reads CASSIQDSMNTEAFF. CDR3 DNA sequence: TGTGCCAGTAGTATCCAAGACAGCATGAACACTGAAGCTTTCTTT.

This clonotype has at least ten counts. The chain links TRBV7-2 to TRBJ1-5; D is unclear. This CDR3 is built from 16 residues. Trimming cost V 4 bases and J 1 base, with 14 bases left between them. CDR1 and CDR2 from the germline V gene are SGHTA and FQGNSA. The DNA for the CDR3 is TGTGCCAGCAGCTCGGGAGGGTTGCGGAGCAATCAGCCCCAGCATTTT. Protein: CASSSGGLRSNQPQHF.

This clonotype occurred many times. The chain has TRBV11-2 and TRBJ2-1; 11 positions agree with TRBD2. The CDR3 is 16 residues long. The V and J ends lost 5 bases and 3 bases, in that order; junction bases with no gene match: 6. Germline CDR1 and CDR2: SGHAT and FQNNGV. The CDR3 coding sequence is TGTGCCAGCAGCCCAGGACTAGCGGGTTTCTACAATGAGCAGTTCTTC. It translates to CASSPGLAGFYNEQFF.

In this sample, this clonotype turned up many times. This rearrangement joins TRBV6-4 to TRBJ2-7; 10 bases agree with TRBD2. The CDR3 runs to 17 residues. The V gene's germline CDR1 is MRHNA and CDR2 SNTAGT. V lost 9 bases and J lost 2; bases outside the gene matches: 16. DNA of the CDR3: TGTGCCAGACCTCTCAAGGGGGGGACTAGCGTTGCCTACGAGCAGTACTTC. Translated: CARPLKGGTSVAYEQYF.

In this sample, this clonotype turned up a few times. V gene TRBV5-1 combines with J gene TRBJ1-2; TRBD1 matches 8 bases. V shed 4 bases, J shed 7 bases, and the junction held 9 bases outside the gene matches. Germline V gives CDR1 SGHRS, CDR2 YFSETQ. The CDR3 covers 14 residues. CDR3 nucleotide sequence: TGCGCCAGCAGCCAGGGACAGGCCACGACTGGCTACACCTTC. This codes for CASSQGQATTGYTF.

The chain recombines TRBV29-1 with TRBJ2-3, with 12 nucleotides matching TRBD2. This CDR3 is built from 13 residues. V dropped 7 bases and J dropped 7; count of bases not matched to a gene: 6. Germline assignment: CDR1 SQVTM and CDR2 ANQGSEA. CDR3 in amino acids: CSGLAGGLNTQYF. The CDR3 region has the DNA TGCAGCGGGCTAGCGGGGGGGCTGAATACGCAGTATTTT.

This clonotype was found many times. The chain carries TRBV7-6 and TRBJ1-4; 7 bases align to TRBD1. This CDR3 contains 16 residues. The junction had 10 bases not matched to a gene; V was cut back by 5 bases and J by 4 bases. CDR1 SGHVS and CDR2 FNYEAQ come from the germline V gene. The CDR3 bases are TGTGCCAGCAGCCCGTCCGGGACAGCCCTTAATGAAAAACTGTTTTTT. The encoded protein is CASSPSGTALNEKLFF.

Ten or more counts support this clonotype. The chain links TRBV6-1 to TRBJ1-6, with 11 bases lining up with TRBD1. The germline V gene has CDR1 MNHNS and CDR2 SASEGT. J lost 3 bases, V lost 2 bases, and 6 bases had no gene match. There are 18 residues in the CDR3. Here the CDR3 reads CASSERGDRGDYNSPLHF. Here the CDR3 DNA reads TGTGCCAGCAGTGAAAGAGGGGACAGGGGGGACTATAATTCACCCCTCCACTTT.

This clonotype came up many times. The chain recombines TRBV7-2 with TRBJ1-1, with D perhaps TRBD1 (6 bases). Between the trimmed V and J ends, which lost 3 bases and 8 bases, there was a span of 13 bases. Germline CDR1 SGHTA, CDR2 FQGNSA. This CDR3 is built from 13 residues. This CDR3 is CASSFSEGQEAFF. The CDR3 DNA is TGTGCCAGCAGCTTCAGTGAAGGACAGGAAGCTTTCTTT.

This clonotype was seen at least ten times. The chain couples TRBV7-9 to TRBJ1-1; D remains unclear. In germline, CDR1 is SEHNR, CDR2 FQNEAQ (reference sequence). V was trimmed by 1 base and J by 1 base, leaving 19 bases between them. CDR3 length: 18 amino acids. CDR3 region: CASSLDGFSRPGNTEAFF. The CDR3 region has the DNA TGTGCCAGCAGCTTAGATGGGTTTAGCCGCCCTGGGAACACTGAAGCTTTCTTT.

This clonotype was seen at least ten times. The chain employs TRBV12-3 or TRBV12-4 and TRBJ1-6; a possible D gene is TRBD1 (5 bases). Trimming removed 4 bases at V and 0 bases at J, with 13 bases between. The CDR3 contains 17 residues. The CDR3 DNA reads TGTGCCAGCAGTTCCCGGGACGGGAGCTCCTATAATTCACCCCTCCACTTT. Translation gives CASSSRDGSSYNSPLHF.

There are many counts of this clonotype. V is TRBV29-1 and J is TRBJ1-2; D not certain. The length of the CDR3 is 12 residues. Germline V gives CDR1 SQVTM, CDR2 ANQGSEA. The V gene lost 4 bases and the J gene lost 3 bases, with 9 bases spanning the gap. The CDR3 bases are TGCAGCGTTGGAACAGAACACTATGGCTACACCTTC. This codes for CSVGTEHYGYTF.

Many counts were recorded for this clonotype. V usage is TRBV7-3 and J usage is TRBJ2-1; D is tentatively TRBD1 or TRBD2 (5 bases each). V dropped 5 bases and J dropped 0 bases, with 11 bases sitting between them. Germline loops: CDR1 SGHTA, CDR2 FQGTGA. CDR3 length: 15 amino acids. This chain's CDR3 is CASSPPGASYNEQFF. CDR3 DNA: TGTGCCAGCAGCCCCCCCGGGGCCTCCTACAATGAGCAGTTCTTC.

Notes on this clonotype: A much larger clone lies a single base off, so this may be a read error. J is TRBJ2-2 and V is TRBV27; 8 bases match TRBD1. This CDR3 contains 16 residues. Germline V gene lookup returns CDR1 MNHEY and CDR2 SMNVEV (reference sequence). CDR3 sequence reads: CANSLSGGEGTGELFF. The CDR3 DNA is TGTGCCAACAGTTTATCAGGGGGCGAGGGCACCGGGGAGCTGTTTTTT.

Ten or more counts support this clonotype. The J gene is TRBJ2-2, the V gene TRBV12-3 or TRBV12-4; the D is unclear. With 8 bases removed from V and 4 bases from J, the gap between germline ends came to 8 bases. The CDR3 contains 12 residues. CDR3 DNA sequence: TGTGCCAGCGCTACCTCCACCGGGGAGCTGTTTTTT. Protein: CASATSTGELFF.

This clonotype was detected many times. The V and J genes are TRBV14 and TRBJ1-6; no firm D call. The V gene lost 4 bases and the J gene lost 9 bases, with 10 bases spanning the gap. The CDR3 covers 13 residues. Germline CDR1 SGHDN, CDR2 FVKESK. CDR3: CASSRTKGSPLHF. The DNA for the CDR3 is TGTGCCAGCAGCCGTACGAAAGGTTCACCCCTCCACTTT.

The CDR3 is CATSRDRQGMREQYF. CDR3 in DNA: TGTGCCACCAGCAGAGATAGACAGGGGATGAGGGAGCAGTACTTC. V and J are TRBV15 and TRBJ2-7, with 8 bases that match TRBD1. Trimming at V came to 0 bases and at J to 7 bases, leaving 8 bases not matched to a gene. This CDR3 has 15 residues. CDR1 is LNHNV and CDR2 is YYDKDF in the germline V gene (reference sequence). Combining the CDR3 with reference TRBV15 and TRBJ2-7 gives the whole variable domain DAMVIQNPRYQVTQFGKPVTLSCSQTLNHNVMYWYQQKSSQAPKLLFHYYDKDFNNEADTPDNFQSRRPNTSFCFLDIRSPGLGDTAMYLCATSRDRQGMREQYFGPGTRLTVT.

This clonotype occurred a few times. CDR3 nucleotide sequence: TGTGCCATCAGTGTCGGGGGCGGAAACACCATATATTTT. Amino acid sequence: CAISVGGGNTIYF. The chain has TRBV10-3 and TRBJ1-3, with a tentative D call TRBD1 (6 bases). V was shortened by 4 bases and J by 4 bases, with 8 bases between the two germline ends. The CDR3 runs to 13 residues. Germline CDR1 is ENHRY and CDR2 is SYGVKD.